A single sample gave rise to the 8 T cell receptor beta chains below, sequenced in a study of cytomegalovirus exposure and HLA in healthy donors. The PCR was carried out with 60 Vbeta primers and 13 Jbeta primers. Sequencing used immunoSEQ multiplex PCR; TCRdb keeps in-frame clones, though not all of them. The sample contains roughly 300,000 clones, roughly 89% of which appear only once. Sequencing was done on a sample of PBMCs. The receptors come from a man between 35 and 55 years old in good health and CMV-seropositive.

The V gene is TRBV25-1, the J gene TRBJ1-5; D call uncertain. The CDR3 runs to 14 residues. Trimming shortened V by 3 bases and J by 3 bases, and 9 bases separated the two germline ends. Germline CDR1 and CDR2: MGHDK and SYGVNS. The DNA of the CDR3 is TGTGCCAGCAGTGACGGGATTAACAATCAGCCCCAGCATTTT. Protein: CASSDGINNQPQHF.

This sequence joins TRBV5-4 and TRBJ2-1; 9 positions agree with TRBD1. This CDR3 contains 14 residues. The V gene's germline CDR1 is SGHNT and CDR2 YYREEE (reference sequence). The V segment lost 3 bases and the J segment 3 bases; nucleotides outside the gene matches: 1. The CDR3: CASSSGQGYNEQFF. CDR3 DNA: TGTGCCAGCAGCTCGGGACAGGGCTACAATGAGCAGTTCTTC.

V and J are TRBV18 and TRBJ2-4; 7 bases are shared with TRBD1. The ends lost 3 bases at V and 8 bases at J; junction bases unmatched: 10. Germline V lookup: CDR1 KGHSH, CDR2 LQKENI. This CDR3 has 15 residues. Written as DNA, the CDR3 is TGTGCCAGCTCACCGACCGGGACAGTGAGAGACATTCAGTACTTC. Its protein is CASSPTGTVRDIQYF.

V usage is TRBV6-5 and J usage is TRBJ2-2; 9 bases align to TRBD1. The CDR3 has 15 residues. V was clipped by 0 bases and J by 6 bases; unmatched bases: 2. Germline V lookup: CDR1 MNHEY, CDR2 SVGAGI. The CDR3 DNA follows: TGTGCCAGCAGTTACTCCGGGACAGGGTCCGGGGAGCTGTTTTTT. Residues: CASSYSGTGSGELFF.

This clone has just one count. The J gene is TRBJ2-6, the V gene TRBV9, with 8 bases identical to TRBD2. CDR1 and CDR2 from the germline V gene are SGDLS and YYNGEE. V was clipped by 0 bases and J by 0 bases; unmatched bases: 5. This CDR3 is built from 18 residues. CDR3 bases: TGTGCCAGCAGCGTAGCAGCGGGGGTAAGCTCTGGGGCCAACGTCCTGACTTTC. Its protein product is CASSVAAGVSSGANVLTF.

The chain employs TRBV6-5 and TRBJ2-7, with D possibly matching TRBD2 (6 bases). Between the trimmed V and J ends, which lost 5 bases and 4 bases, there was a span of 9 bases. Germline V gene data show CDR1 as MNHEY and CDR2 as SVGAGI. The CDR3 contains 12 residues. The CDR3 DNA follows: TGTGCCAGCAGTGGAGGGGCTTACGAGCAGTACTTC. Translated, it gives CASSGGAYEQYF.

V and J are TRBV27 and TRBJ2-7, with D possibly TRBD1 on 6 matching bases. Trimming left V 6 bases short and J 5 bases short, with 23 bases between. Germline V gives CDR1 MNHEY, CDR2 SMNVEV (reference sequence). The length of the CDR3 is 16 residues. CDR3 nucleotide sequence: TGTGCCAGCAGCCCCGGAGGAAACAGGGTGTTCCACGAGCAGTACTTC. Protein product: CASSPGGNRVFHEQYF.

To note about this clone: One end of the junction fails to match germline, which may point to a read error. The gene calls are TRBV7-9 and TRBJ2-7; TRBD1 matches 9 bases. The CDR3 sequence is 15 residues long. Per the germline V gene, CDR1 is SEHNR and CDR2 is FQNEAQ (reference sequence). This chain's CDR3 is CSSSLNRGQFYEQYF. The CDR3, as DNA: TGTTCCAGCAGCTTAAACAGGGGGCAATTCTACGAGCAGTACTTC.